Each of the 29 T cell receptor beta chains below was sequenced from the same sample in a study of cytomegalovirus exposure and HLA in healthy donors. Primers for the PCR totalled 60 Vbeta and 13 Jbeta. The assay was immunoSEQ multiplex PCR, and TCRdb's table has in-frame clones only and misses some. Altogether around 130,000 clones are present, around 80% being singletons, with the ten largest covering approximately 1.6%. Sequencing was performed on PBMCs. The origin of the receptors is a woman in her late teens or twenties in good health and CMV-seronegative.

The CDR3 DNA is TGTGCCAGCAGCCCGGGGAAGGGTTTTGCAACTAATGAAAAACTGTTTTTT. Translated, it gives CASSPGKGFATNEKLFF. This chain connects TRBV27 to TRBJ1-4; D ambiguous. The CDR3 sequence is 17 residues long. Trimming cost V 6 bases and J 0 bases, with 17 bases left between them. The germline CDR1 and CDR2 sequences are MNHEY and SMNVEV (reference sequence).

The rearrangement links TRBV6-1 to TRBJ2-7; 11 positions agree with TRBD1. CDR1 is MNHNS, CDR2 SASEGT, per germline. The J segment lost 7 bases and the V segment lost 6 bases, leaving 11 bases of the junction unmatched. The length of the CDR3 is 15 residues. Here the CDR3 reads CASSHRTGGLGEQYF. The CDR3 nucleotides read TGTGCCAGCAGCCACCGGACAGGGGGCTTGGGGGAGCAGTACTTC.

This chain links TRBV30 with TRBJ1-4, with 8 bases matching TRBD1. The V gene end was trimmed by 5 bases and the J gene end by 8 bases; junction bases not matched to a gene: 7. CDR3 size: 13 residues. Germline V gene data show CDR1 as GTSNPN and CDR2 as SVGIG (reference sequence). CDR3 protein: CAWSGQGNEKLFF. CDR3 coding DNA: TGTGCCTGGTCCGGACAGGGCAACGAAAAACTGTTTTTT. The full variable domain, completed using reference TRBV30 and TRBJ1-4, is SQTIHQWPATLVQPVGSPLSLECTVEGTSNPNLYWYRQAAGRGLQLLFYSVGIGQISSEVPQNLSASRPQDRQFILSSKKLLLSDSGFYLCAWSGQGNEKLFFGSGTQLSVL.

CDR3 bases: TGTGCCAGCAGACACGGACTTGACCCCACCGGGGAGCTGTTTTTT. It encodes CASRHGLDPTGELFF. This sequence joins TRBV7-9 and TRBJ2-2; tentative D call: TRBD2 (5 bases). Germline CDR1 is SEHNR and CDR2 is FQNEAQ (reference sequence). Trimming took 6 bases from V and 4 from J, leaving 15 bases between them. This CDR3 is 15 amino acids long. The whole variable domain, remainder taken from reference TRBV7-9 and TRBJ2-2, is DTGVSQNPRHKITKRGQNVTFRCDPISEHNRLYWYRQTLGQGPEFLTYFQNEAQLEKSRLLSDRFSAERPKGSFSTLEIQRTEQGDSAMYLCASRHGLDPTGELFFGEGSRLTVL.

This chain links TRBV2 with TRBJ2-7, with a weak D call TRBD2 (5 bases). Germline CDR1 is SNHLY and CDR2 is FYNNEI. The CDR3 sequence is 11 residues long. The V end was cut by 7 bases, the J end by 2 bases, with 6 bases between. CDR3 sequence: CASKAAYEQYF. CDR3 in DNA: TGTGCCAGCAAAGCGGCCTACGAGCAGTACTTC.

This chain uses TRBV4-1 with TRBJ1-2; D gene ambiguous. In germline, CDR1 is MGHRA, CDR2 YSYEKL. Between the trimmed V and J ends, which lost 1 base and 2 bases, there was a span of 5 bases. The CDR3 covers 13 residues. CDR3 bases: TGCGCCAGCAGCCAAGCCAGAAACTATGGCTACACCTTC. Its protein product is CASSQARNYGYTF.

The CDR3 loop reads CASSFDPTSGAFF. DNA of the CDR3: TGTGCCAGCAGCTTCGACCCCACCTCAGGGGCTTTCTTT. V gene TRBV6-5 combines with J gene TRBJ1-1; perhaps TRBD1 as D (5 bases). Per germline, CDR1 MNHEY and CDR2 SVGAGI. The CDR3 extends over 13 amino acids. V gave up 6 bases and J gave up 11 bases, with 19 bases separating them.

This rearrangement joins TRBV7-2 to TRBJ1-1; possible D gene TRBD1, 5 bases. The length of the CDR3 is 14 residues. The V end was cut by 4 bases, the J end by 1 base, with 10 bases between. Germline loops: CDR1 SGHTA, CDR2 FQGNSA. The CDR3: CASSYPTANTEAFF. Here the CDR3 DNA reads TGTGCCAGCAGCTACCCGACAGCGAACACTGAAGCTTTCTTT.

The V call is TRBV7-2, the J call TRBJ2-7; D is possibly TRBD2 (6 bases). Trimming pared 3 bases from V and 3 bases from J, leaving 15 bases between. Germline V gene lookup returns CDR1 SGHTA and CDR2 FQGNSA. CDR3 size: 15 residues. The CDR3 sequence: CASSLDYFPSYEQYF. CDR3 DNA: TGTGCCAGCAGCTTGGACTATTTTCCCAGCTACGAGCAGTACTTC.

The chain has TRBV10-3 and TRBJ2-2; D call uncertain. This CDR3 has 12 residues. CDR1 is ENHRY and CDR2 is SYGVKD in the germline V gene. The V and J ends lost 1 base and 8 bases respectively, with 5 bases between them. CDR3 residues: CAISEFEGELFF. The CDR3, as DNA: TGTGCCATCAGTGAGTTTGAGGGGGAGCTGTTTTTT.

V usage is TRBV30 and J usage is TRBJ2-1; 7 bases align to TRBD2. This CDR3 contains 13 residues. Germline assignment: CDR1 GTSNPN and CDR2 SVGIG (reference sequence). The CDR3 bases are TGTGCTGGGGGGGAGCGGTCCTACAATGAGCAGTTCTTC. This sequence encodes CAGGERSYNEQFF.

The V call is TRBV6-1, the J call TRBJ1-1, with D unclear. CDR1 is MNHNS and CDR2 is SASEGT in the germline V gene. The CDR3 contains 13 residues. Trimming removed 6 bases from V and 2 bases from J, with 10 bases in between. The chain's CDR3 is CASSQDSNTEAFF. Written as DNA, the CDR3 is TGTGCCAGCAGCCAAGACTCAAACACTGAAGCTTTCTTT.

This clone was detected only a few times. This sequence joins TRBV7-2 and TRBJ1-2, with a possible D match to TRBD1 (5 bases). The CDR3 is made up of 15 amino acids. Germline values: CDR1 SGHTA, CDR2 FQGNSA. The ends were cut back, 0 bases at V and 7 bases at J, with 15 bases in the middle. CDR3 DNA sequence: TGTGCCAGCAGCTTAGCGCTCAGGGCAGGCGCTGGCTACACCTTC. Encoded protein: CASSLALRAGAGYTF.

J is TRBJ2-3 and V is TRBV6-6; TRBD2 agrees at 10 bases. V lost 5 bases to trimming and J lost 6 bases; unmatched junction nucleotides: 8. This CDR3 is built from 15 residues. Germline CDR1 reads MNHNY; CDR2 reads SVGAGI (reference sequence). CDR3 coding DNA: TGTGCCAGCAGTCCCATAGCGGGAGGCGTCGATACGCAGTATTTT. Translating it yields CASSPIAGGVDTQYF.

This clone was recorded a few times. This chain joins TRBV30 and TRBJ1-4; 8 bases match TRBD1. In germline, CDR1 is GTSNPN, CDR2 SVGIG (reference sequence). With V trimmed by 3 bases and J by 7 bases, 4 bases remained unmatched. The CDR3 contains 13 residues. CDR3 sequence (DNA): TGTGCCTGGAGGCAGGGGGCTGGTGAAAAACTGTTTTTT. Amino acids: CAWRQGAGEKLFF. The variable domain in full, completed from reference TRBV30 and TRBJ1-4, reads SQTIHQWPATLVQPVGSPLSLECTVEGTSNPNLYWYRQAAGRGLQLLFYSVGIGQISSEVPQNLSASRPQDRQFILSSKKLLLSDSGFYLCAWRQGAGEKLFFGSGTQLSVL.

The CDR3 reads CASSIQLTGEQYF. Written as DNA, the CDR3 is TGTGCCAGTAGTATCCAACTAACCGGCGAGCAGTACTTC. V usage is TRBV19 and J usage is TRBJ2-7; no definite D call. Germline V lookup: CDR1 LNHDA, CDR2 SQIVND (reference sequence). V shed 3 bases and J shed 6 bases, with 12 bases lying between them. This CDR3 region has 13 residues.

The chain combines TRBV7-6 with TRBJ2-1, with D possibly TRBD2 on 6 matching bases. The CDR3 is made up of 12 amino acids. Per the germline V gene, CDR1 is SGHVS and CDR2 is FNYEAQ. V was clipped by 8 bases and J by 1 base, with 6 bases between them. CDR3 bases: TGTGCCAGCGGGAGGTCCTACAATGAGCAGTTCTTC. This sequence encodes CASGRSYNEQFF. Together with reference TRBV7-6 and TRBJ2-1, the CDR3 gives the full variable domain: GAGVSQSPRYKVTKRGQDVALRCDPISGHVSLYWYRQALGQGPEFLTYFNYEAQQDKSGLPNDRFSAERPEGSISTLTIQRTEQRDSAMYRCASGRSYNEQFFGPGTRLTVL.

The count of this clone is one. The chain couples TRBV6-1 to TRBJ2-4; D possibly corresponds to TRBD1 (5 bases). Germline CDR1 and CDR2: MNHNS and SASEGT. There are 14 residues in the CDR3. V lost 6 bases and J 0 bases, leaving 9 bases between the germline ends. The CDR3: CASRTELAKNIQYF. The CDR3 DNA is TGTGCCAGCAGGACAGAATTAGCCAAAAACATTCAGTACTTC.

This chain connects TRBV25-1 to TRBJ1-1, with a weak D call TRBD1 (5 bases). The CDR3 contains 15 residues. CDR1 and CDR2 (germline): MGHDK, SYGVNS. V lost 1 base and J lost 5, with 14 bases in between. CDR3 DNA sequence: TGTGCCAGCAGTGAATCGGGACGGGGGTCGACTGAAGCTTTCTTT. This translates into CASSESGRGSTEAFF.

This clone showed up just a few times. This rearrangement joins TRBV7-6 to TRBJ1-1; perhaps TRBD1 as D (6 bases). V was cut by 5 bases and J by 1 base, with 14 bases left in between. This CDR3 is built from 15 residues. CDR1 is SGHVS, CDR2 FNYEAQ, per germline. CDR3 protein: CASSPRLGGNTEAFF. CDR3 DNA sequence: TGTGCCAGCAGCCCCCGTTTAGGGGGGAACACTGAAGCTTTCTTT.

The gene calls are TRBV5-1 and TRBJ2-7; TRBD2 might be the D (5 bases). The CDR3 extends over 14 amino acids. The V gene lost 2 bases and the J gene lost 1 base, with 10 bases spanning the gap. Germline V CDR1 and CDR2: SGHRS, YFSETQ. In DNA, the CDR3 is TGCGCCAGCAGCTTAGTCGCGGGTTCCTACGAGCAGTACTTC. This gives the protein CASSLVAGSYEQYF.

This clone was counted a few times. The J gene is TRBJ1-1, the V gene TRBV4-2, with D unresolved. Trimming cost V 3 bases and J 1 base, with 9 bases left between them. The CDR3 loop spans 14 amino acids. The germline V gene encodes CDR1 LGHNA and CDR2 YNFKEQ. Here the CDR3 DNA reads TGTGCCAGCAGCCAGCCTACAGAGAACACTGAAGCTTTCTTT. Its translation: CASSQPTENTEAFF.

This chain joins TRBV5-1 and TRBJ2-1, with 14 bases aligning to TRBD2. This CDR3 region has 15 residues. CDR1 is SGHRS, CDR2 YFSETQ, per germline. Unmatched junction bases numbered 4, after V lost 4 bases and J lost 7 bases. The CDR3 region has the DNA TGCGCCAGCAGCCCGGGACTAGCGGGAGTGAATGAGCAGTTCTTC. Its translation is CASSPGLAGVNEQFF.

This clone was picked up one time. The chain joins TRBV6-4 to TRBJ1-3; D may be TRBD1 (6 bases). The V and J ends lost 6 bases and 4 bases respectively, with 10 bases between them. CDR1 and CDR2 (germline): MRHNA, SNTAGT. This CDR3 spans 13 amino acids. As DNA, the CDR3 is TGTGCCAGCAGCCCGGACAGAGGAAACACCATATATTTT. Encoded protein: CASSPDRGNTIYF.

V gene TRBV5-4 combines with J gene TRBJ2-3; D possibly corresponds to TRBD2 (6 bases). Germline lookup yields CDR1 SGHNT and CDR2 YYREEE (reference sequence). This CDR3 has 18 amino acids. Trimming took 3 bases from V and 2 from J, leaving 22 bases between them. This chain's CDR3 is CASSSKSIREKDTDTQYF. The CDR3, as DNA: TGTGCCAGCAGCTCTAAGTCCATCCGGGAGAAGGACACAGATACGCAGTATTTT.

The V gene is TRBV19, the J gene TRBJ1-2, with D tentatively TRBD1 (6 bases). The CDR3 totals 14 residues. Per germline, CDR1 LNHDA and CDR2 SQIVND (reference sequence). V was shortened by 2 bases and J by 6 bases, with 13 bases between the two germline ends. CDR3 region: CASSIHQGRDGYTF. Written as DNA, the CDR3 is TGTGCCAGTAGTATACATCAGGGGCGGGATGGCTACACCTTC.

This chain connects TRBV7-9 to TRBJ1-2; 7 nucleotides agree with TRBD1. Germline-derived CDR1 and CDR2 are SEHNR and FQNEAQ (reference sequence). V was clipped by 6 bases and J by 5 bases; unmatched bases: 9. The CDR3 covers 14 residues. CDR3 coding DNA: TGTGCCAGCAGTCTCACGGACAGGAATTATGGCTACACCTTC. This translates into CASSLTDRNYGYTF.

The chain recombines TRBV5-6 with TRBJ1-1; TRBD1 matches at 8 bases. V trimming: 4 bases; J trimming: 7 bases; junction bases outside the gene matches: 3. The CDR3 runs 12 residues. Germline V CDR1 and CDR2: SGHDT, YYEEEE. DNA of the CDR3: TGTGCCAGCAGCCCAGGGGGCGTTGAAGCTTTCTTT. Protein product: CASSPGGVEAFF.

The rearrangement uses TRBV5-4 and TRBJ2-3, with 9 bases that match TRBD2. Germline assignment: CDR1 SGHNT and CDR2 YYREEE (reference sequence). V lost 4 bases, J lost 7 bases, and 10 bases stayed unmatched. This CDR3 comprises 15 residues. The CDR3 here is CASSPGGSGSYTQYF. DNA for the CDR3: TGTGCCAGCAGCCCGGGAGGTAGCGGGAGTTATACGCAGTATTTT.